This TCR beta chain was recorded in a study of blood T cell repertoires in COVID-19. Germline CDR1 and CDR2: SGDLS and YYNGEE. V dropped 4 bases and J dropped 4; count of bases not matched to a gene: 7. The CDR3 runs 14 residues. Data came from immunoSEQ multiplex PCR; TCRdb stores just in-frame clones and leaves some out. The sample has about 290,000 clones, about 89% seen once. This receptor was taken from a woman in her forties who had recovered from COVID-19. Source material: PBMCs or T cells enriched from blood (not recorded which). The V gene is TRBV9, the J gene TRBJ2-7; 8 nucleotides line up with TRBD1. As DNA, the CDR3 is TGTGCCAGCAGCTCCCGGACAGGGACATACGAGCAGTACTTC. It yields the protein CASSSRTGTYEQYF.